These 24 T cell receptor beta chains came from one sample sequenced in a study of beta chain features in type 1 diabetes. Reverse transcribing all isolated RNA meant expressed TCRB transcripts were sequenced. The method was immunoSEQ multiplex PCR; TCRdb's version includes in-frame clones alone and lacks a portion of them. The table records some 500,000 clones, about an eighth of them present only once. The sample taken for sequencing was naive CD4+ T cells from blood. The receptors shown here come from a woman aged 18-29 years in good health.

This clone was seen ten or more times. Here the CDR3 DNA reads TGCAGCGTAGAGGACAGGGCAGAGACCCAGTACTTC. Its translation is CSVEDRAETQYF. The chain joins TRBV29-1 to TRBJ2-5; TRBD1 matches at 8 bases. This CDR3 contains 12 residues. CDR1 is SQVTM and CDR2 is ANQGSEA in the germline V gene. J was trimmed by 4 bases and V by 6 bases; bases with no gene match: 4.

This clone appeared a few times. A junction boundary mismatches the germline segment, possibly from a read error. The CDR3 sequence: CASSSTGSGEQFF. The CDR3 DNA sequence: TGTGCTAGCAGCTCCACAGGCTCCGGGGAGCAGTTCTTC. The rearrangement uses TRBV7-7 and TRBJ2-1; D might be TRBD1 (5 bases). CDR3 length: 13 residues. The germline gives CDR1 SSHAT, CDR2 FNYEAQ (reference sequence).

V gene TRBV7-2 combines with J gene TRBJ2-7; 7 bases match TRBD1. The CDR3 runs 14 residues. J gave up 2 bases and V 2 bases, and 3 bases lay outside the gene matches. Germline V gene data show CDR1 as SGHTA and CDR2 as FQGNSA. For the CDR3, the DNA is TGTGCCAGCAGCTTACAGGGGGTGACCTACGAGCAGTACTTC. It specifies CASSLQGVTYEQYF.

The rearrangement uses TRBV11-1 and TRBJ2-7, with 8 bases lining up with TRBD1. Germline values: CDR1 SGHAT, CDR2 FQDESV (reference sequence). The junction had 4 bases not matched to a gene; V was cut back by 4 bases and J by 2 bases. CDR3 length: 14 amino acids. The CDR3 sequence: CASSYRTGPYEQYF. CDR3 coding DNA: TGTGCCAGCAGCTACAGGACAGGGCCCTACGAGCAGTACTTC.

The table lists this clone with a few counts. The V gene is TRBV9, the J gene TRBJ1-2; D remains ambiguous. CDR3 length: 15 amino acids. Germline-derived CDR1 and CDR2 are SGDLS and YYNGEE. The V end was cut by 3 bases, the J end by 4 bases, with 16 bases between. CDR3 sequence reads: CASSGARRWGYGYTF. The CDR3 coding sequence is TGTGCCAGCAGCGGAGCTAGACGGTGGGGCTATGGCTACACCTTC.

This rearrangement joins TRBV5-4 to TRBJ2-2, with D possibly TRBD2 on 5 matching bases. This CDR3 comprises 12 residues. Germline CDR1 reads SGHNT; CDR2 reads YYREEE (reference sequence). V lost 3 bases, J lost 10 bases, and 10 bases lay in between. The CDR3 DNA reads TGTGCCAGCAGCTCCCCGGGAATGGAGCTGTTTTTT. Its translation is CASSSPGMELFF.

The chain combines TRBV7-9 with TRBJ2-5, with TRBD1 as a possible D gene (5 bases). The CDR3 has 14 residues. Germline V CDR1 and CDR2: SEHNR, FQNEAQ (reference sequence). V gave up 4 bases and J gave up 2 bases, with 11 bases separating them. The CDR3 DNA reads TGTGCCAGCAGCTCTCAGGGCCCGCAAGAGACCCAGTACTTC. Amino acids: CASSSQGPQETQYF.

This clone was found a few times. V gene TRBV5-1 combines with J gene TRBJ2-5; D is perhaps TRBD1 (6 bases). In germline, CDR1 is SGHRS, CDR2 YFSETQ. V was cut by 4 bases and J by 4 bases, with 11 bases left in between. The CDR3 has 13 amino acids. In DNA form, the CDR3 reads TGCGCCAGCAGCGAGGGACAAAGAGAGACCCAGTACTTC. Translating gives CASSEGQRETQYF.

This chain links TRBV7-9 with TRBJ2-4; D not certain. CDR1 is SEHNR, CDR2 FQNEAQ, per germline (reference sequence). The V end was cut by 0 bases, the J end by 0 bases, with 9 bases between. CDR3 length: 16 amino acids. CDR3 DNA: TGTGCCAGCAGCTTAGCAGGAAACCAAGCCAAAAACATTCAGTACTTC. It is translated as CASSLAGNQAKNIQYF.

CDR3 DNA sequence: TGTGCCAGCTCACCAGCAGTGAACACTGAAGCTTTCTTT. Its translation is CASSPAVNTEAFF. J is TRBJ1-1 and V is TRBV18, with unresolved D. Trimming took 2 bases from V and 0 from J, leaving 4 bases between them. Germline values: CDR1 KGHSH, CDR2 LQKENI. The CDR3 covers 13 residues.

The rearrangement links TRBV7-6 to TRBJ2-7, with 10 bases aligning to TRBD1. V trimming: 5 bases; J trimming: 4 bases; junction bases outside the gene matches: 8. This CDR3 is built from 15 residues. The germline V gene encodes CDR1 SGHVS and CDR2 FNYEAQ. CDR3 DNA sequence: TGTGCCAGCAGCGCCACCGGGACAGGGGCGTACGAGCAGTACTTC. It codes for CASSATGTGAYEQYF.

This clone came up a few times. At the DNA level, this CDR3 is encoded by other sequences in the same sample as well. The chain has TRBV7-2 and TRBJ2-5; 8 nucleotides align to TRBD2. The CDR3 has 14 residues. The ends lost 2 bases at V and 4 bases at J; junction bases unmatched: 3. Germline V lookup: CDR1 SGHTA, CDR2 FQGNSA. The CDR3, as DNA: TGTGCCAGCAGCTTAAGCGGGAGAGGAGAGACCCAGTACTTC. This sequence encodes CASSLSGRGETQYF.

The rearrangement joins TRBV11-2 to TRBJ2-5; 7 bases line up with TRBD1. The CDR3 consists of 13 residues. Germline CDR1 reads SGHAT; CDR2 reads FQNNGV. Trimming at V came to 5 bases and at J to 2 bases, leaving 2 bases not matched to a gene. CDR3 nucleotides: TGTGCCAGCAGCGGGGGACAGCAAGAGACCCAGTACTTC. As protein: CASSGGQQETQYF. Based on the CDR3 plus reference TRBV11-2 and TRBJ2-5, the full variable domain is EAGVAQSPRYKIIEKRQSVAFWCNPISGHATLYWYQQILGQGPKLLIQFQNNGVVDDSQLPKDRFSAERLKGVDSTLKIQPAKLEDSAVYLCASSGGQQETQYFGPGTRLLVL.

This clone was seen a few times. The rearrangement uses TRBV7-2 and TRBJ2-5; D is ambiguous. V lost 4 bases and J lost 0, with 9 bases in between. The CDR3 loop spans 14 amino acids. The germline gives CDR1 SGHTA, CDR2 FQGNSA. The CDR3 region has the DNA TGTGCCAGCAGCTCCGCTAGGTACCAAGAGACCCAGTACTTC. Translation gives CASSSARYQETQYF. Variable domain in full (rest from reference TRBV7-2 and TRBJ2-5): GAGVSQSPSNKVTEKGKDVELRCDPISGHTALYWYRQSLGQGLEFLIYFQGNSAPDKSGLPSDRFSAERTGGSVSTLTIQRTQQEDSAVYLCASSSARYQETQYFGPGTRLLVL.

The chain employs TRBV9 and TRBJ1-2; a possible D gene is TRBD1 (5 bases). Between the trimmed V and J ends, which lost 3 bases and 5 bases, there was a span of 14 bases. From germline, CDR1 is SGDLS and CDR2 YYNGEE. The CDR3 sequence is 14 residues long. CDR3 amino acids: CASSGKLAGYGYTF. CDR3 coding DNA: TGTGCCAGCAGCGGGAAACTGGCAGGGTATGGCTACACCTTC.

V gene TRBV7-9 combines with J gene TRBJ2-5; D is undetermined. With 1 base removed from V and 2 bases from J, the gap between germline ends came to 8 bases. The germline V gene encodes CDR1 SEHNR and CDR2 FQNEAQ (reference sequence). The CDR3 extends over 14 amino acids. CDR3 region: CASSLVGSQETQYF. In DNA, the CDR3 is TGTGCCAGCAGCTTAGTCGGGTCACAAGAGACCCAGTACTTC. Full variable domain (rest looked up from reference TRBV7-9 and TRBJ2-5): DTGVSQNPRHKITKRGQNVTFRCDPISEHNRLYWYRQTLGQGPEFLTYFQNEAQLEKSRLLSDRFSAERPKGSFSTLEIQRTEQGDSAMYLCASSLVGSQETQYFGPGTRLLVL.

This sequence joins TRBV9 and TRBJ1-1; D not resolved. Trimming pared 0 bases from V and 1 base from J, leaving 7 bases between. The CDR3 runs 14 residues. CDR1 and CDR2 from the germline V gene are SGDLS and YYNGEE. The CDR3 nucleotides are TGTGCCAGCAGCGTAGGGAACACGAACACTGAAGCTTTCTTT. It translates to CASSVGNTNTEAFF. The complete variable domain, with remaining parts taken from reference TRBV9 and TRBJ1-1, reads DSGVTQTPKHLITATGQRVTLRCSPRSGDLSVYWYQQSLDQGLQFLIQYYNGEERAKGNILERFSAQQFPDLHSELNLSSLELGDSALYFCASSVGNTNTEAFFGQGTRLTVV.

The V gene is TRBV18, the J gene TRBJ2-5; 7 bases align to TRBD1. J was trimmed by 3 bases and V by 3 bases; bases with no gene match: 10. The length of the CDR3 is 16 residues. CDR1 and CDR2 (germline): KGHSH, LQKENI. The CDR3 nucleotides read TGTGCCAGCTCACCGCTGTCCCTCGGGACAGAAGAGACCCAGTACTTC. It translates to CASSPLSLGTEETQYF.

The chain uses TRBV6-5 and TRBJ2-1, with 7 bases fitting TRBD2. The CDR3 covers 16 residues. Germline V gene data show CDR1 as MNHEY and CDR2 as SVGAGI. Unmatched junction bases numbered 10, after V lost 4 bases and J lost 4 bases. The CDR3 loop is CASSFRVAGAYNEQFF. CDR3 coding DNA: TGTGCCAGCAGTTTCAGGGTGGCGGGAGCGTACAATGAGCAGTTCTTC.

V gene TRBV7-8 combines with J gene TRBJ2-3, with a tentative D call TRBD2 (6 bases). The germline V and J ends were trimmed by 2 bases and 6 bases, with 18 bases remaining between them. The CDR3 runs to 16 residues. Germline CDR1 is SGHVS and CDR2 is FQNEAQ. CDR3 DNA: TGTGCCAGCAGCTTACGAAGACTAGTTGTGTCGGATACGCAGTATTTT. This encodes CASSLRRLVVSDTQYF.

This clone was seen a few times. V usage is TRBV29-1 and J usage is TRBJ2-4; D possibly corresponds to TRBD2 (5 bases). The germline V gene encodes CDR1 SQVTM and CDR2 ANQGSEA. The CDR3 loop spans 15 amino acids. Between the trimmed V and J ends, which lost 6 bases and 0 bases, there was a span of 15 bases. This chain's CDR3 is CSVTPGSLAKNIQYF. The CDR3 nucleotides read TGCAGCGTCACGCCGGGGTCACTAGCCAAAAACATTCAGTACTTC. The full variable domain, completed using reference TRBV29-1 and TRBJ2-4, is SAVISQKPSRDICQRGTSLTIQCQVDSQVTMMFWYRQQPGQSLTLIATANQGSEATYESGFVIDKFPISRPNLTFSTLTVSNMSPEDSSIYLCSVTPGSLAKNIQYFGAGTRLSVL.

The chain uses TRBV6-5 and TRBJ2-7; a weak D match, TRBD1 (5 bases). The V gene's germline CDR1 is MNHEY and CDR2 SVGAGI. Trimming cost V 6 bases and J 3 bases, with 9 bases left between them. The length of the CDR3 is 12 residues. The CDR3 nucleotides are TGTGCCAGCAGCCGGCAGGGCTACGAGCAGTACTTC. Protein sequence: CASSRQGYEQYF.

The V and J genes are TRBV28 and TRBJ2-7; D may be TRBD1 (6 bases). The V gene lost 4 bases and the J gene lost 11 bases, with 15 bases spanning the gap. The CDR3 runs to 12 residues. Germline CDR1 is MDHEN and CDR2 is SYDVKM. The CDR3 DNA is TGTGCCAGCAGTTCGGACAGTGTCGGGAAGTACGTC. Residues: CASSSDSVGKYV.

This clone turned up a few times. The chain has TRBV5-4 and TRBJ2-3; TRBD2 might be the D (6 bases). The CDR3 loop spans 15 amino acids. Per germline, CDR1 SGHNT and CDR2 YYREEE (reference sequence). V was trimmed by 4 bases and J by 2 bases, leaving 14 bases between them. The CDR3 spells CASSKGLAITDTQYF. CDR3 DNA: TGTGCCAGCAGCAAGGGACTCGCCATCACAGATACGCAGTATTTT.